The 10 T cell receptor beta chains below come from one sample, sequenced in a study of glioma-infiltrating T cells. TCR alpha and beta CDR3 regions were amplified from RNA using iRepertoire nested multiplex PCR. TCRdb re-derived calls from the multiplex PCR reads in MiXCR, one entry per CDR3 protein. The sample has about 190,000 distinct CDR3 sequences, approximately 30% seen once; the top ten hold over 20%. The sequencing input was glioma tissue, nonneoplastic brain tissue, or PBMCs (not recorded which). These receptors were obtained from a human donor with low-grade glioma or glioblastoma, undergoing nonglioma brain surgery, or in good health (not recorded which).

With respect to this clonotype: Its ends do not fully match the called genes, so a read error is possible. The chain recombines TRBV4-3 with TRBJ1-4; D gene uncertain. CDR1 LGHNA and CDR2 YSLEER come from the germline V gene. CDR3 size: 13 residues. The CDR3 region is CVSSQASSRKLFF. The DNA of the CDR3 is TGCGTCAGCAGCCAAGCATCTTCTAGAAAACTGTTTTTT.

At least ten counts were recorded for this clonotype. The V call is TRBV20-1, the J call TRBJ2-6; TRBD1 aligns across 7 bases. The germline V gene has CDR1 DFQATT and CDR2 SNEGSKA (reference sequence). This CDR3 has 15 residues. V lost 6 bases to trimming and J lost 0 bases; unmatched junction nucleotides: 5. The CDR3 nucleotides are TGCAGTGCCCGGGACAGCCTCTCTGGGGCCAACGTCCTGACTTTC. Encoded protein: CSARDSLSGANVLTF.

This clonotype came up a few times. The chain uses TRBV5-1 and TRBJ2-7; D may be TRBD1 or TRBD2 (5 bases each). In germline, CDR1 is SGHRS, CDR2 YFSETQ. V was clipped by 1 base and J by 2 bases, with 13 bases between them. This CDR3 is 15 amino acids long. CDR3 residues: CASSLNGGSTYEQYF. The CDR3 region has the DNA TGCGCCAGCAGCTTGAATGGGGGATCCACCTACGAGCAGTACTTC.

This clonotype was recorded at least ten times. The J gene is TRBJ1-1, the V gene TRBV18; 7 bases map to TRBD1. J lost 3 bases, V lost 2 bases, and 9 bases had no gene match. Per the germline V gene, CDR1 is KGHSH and CDR2 is LQKENI. The CDR3 extends over 16 amino acids. CDR3 sequence: CASSPSLQGQDTEAFF. The CDR3 DNA reads TGTGCCAGCTCACCAAGCCTACAGGGGCAAGACACTGAAGCTTTCTTT.

This clonotype has only a few counts. The rearrangement uses TRBV5-4 and TRBJ2-7; D not certain. Germline lookup yields CDR1 SGHNT and CDR2 YYREEE (reference sequence). Trimming removed 1 base at V and 0 bases at J, with 5 bases between. There are 13 residues in the CDR3. The CDR3 nucleotides read TGTGCCAGCAGCTTGTTCGACTCCTACGAGCAGTACTTC. The encoded protein is CASSLFDSYEQYF.

To note about this clonotype: At one of its ends the junction is not consistent with the germline gene, which may arise from a read error. The chain uses TRBV7-2 and TRBJ2-3; TRBD2 might be the D (6 bases). The germline CDR1 and CDR2 sequences are SGHTA and FQGNSA. This CDR3 contains 15 residues. CDR3 in amino acids: CASSLTSRSTDAQYF. The CDR3 nucleotides read TGTGCCAGCAGCTTAACTAGCAGGAGTACAGATGCGCAGTATTTT.

This clonotype appeared a few times. Written as DNA, the CDR3 is TGTGCCAGCTCACCAGAGACAGGGGTGATCGAGTACTTC. It translates to CASSPETGVIEYF. The rearrangement links TRBV18 to TRBJ2-7; 8 bases map to TRBD1. The V gene's germline CDR1 is KGHSH and CDR2 LQKENI. J gave up 11 bases and V 2 bases, and 8 bases lay outside the gene matches. The CDR3 spans 13 residues.

This clonotype was detected ten times or more. This sequence joins TRBV27 and TRBJ2-5; TRBD2 matches 14 bases. After removal of 2 bases from V and 1 base from J, the junction contained 3 bases not matched to a gene. Germline V gives CDR1 MNHEY, CDR2 SMNVEV (reference sequence). The CDR3 contains 17 residues. CDR3 nucleotides: TGTGCCAGCAGTTTAAGACTAGCGGGGGGGGGCCAAGAGACCCAGTACTTC. Amino acid sequence: CASSLRLAGGGQETQYF.

This clonotype was picked up many times. The rearrangement joins TRBV6-1 to TRBJ2-1, with TRBD2 matching 10 bases. The germline V gene encodes CDR1 MNHNS and CDR2 SASEGT. This CDR3 spans 17 amino acids. Unmatched junction bases numbered 7, after V lost 3 bases and J lost 2 bases. The chain's CDR3 is CASSDFSGRLTYNEQFF. CDR3 nucleotide sequence: TGTGCCAGCAGTGACTTTAGCGGGAGGCTGACCTACAATGAGCAGTTCTTC.

The J gene is TRBJ2-7, the V gene TRBV18; no definite D call. V lost 2 bases, J lost 4 bases, and 12 bases lay in between. The CDR3 runs 14 residues. CDR1 is KGHSH and CDR2 is LQKENI in the germline V gene. CDR3 loop: CASSPWDKHYEQYF. CDR3 DNA: TGTGCCAGCTCACCATGGGATAAACATTACGAGCAGTACTTC.